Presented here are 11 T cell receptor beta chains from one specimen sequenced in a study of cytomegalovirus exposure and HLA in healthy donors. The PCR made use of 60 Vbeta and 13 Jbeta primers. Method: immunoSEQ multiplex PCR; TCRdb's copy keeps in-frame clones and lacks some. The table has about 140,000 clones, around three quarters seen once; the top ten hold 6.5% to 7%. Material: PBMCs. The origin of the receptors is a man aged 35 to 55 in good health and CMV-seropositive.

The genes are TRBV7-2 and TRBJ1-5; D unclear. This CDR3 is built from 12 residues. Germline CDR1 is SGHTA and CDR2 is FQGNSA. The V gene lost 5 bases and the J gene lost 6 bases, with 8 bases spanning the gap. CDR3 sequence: CASSRAAQPQHF. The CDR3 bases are TGTGCCAGCAGCCGCGCGGCTCAGCCCCAGCATTTT. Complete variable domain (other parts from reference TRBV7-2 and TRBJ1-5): GAGVSQSPSNKVTEKGKDVELRCDPISGHTALYWYRQSLGQGLEFLIYFQGNSAPDKSGLPSDRFSAERTGGSVSTLTIQRTQQEDSAVYLCASSRAAQPQHFGDGTRLSIL.

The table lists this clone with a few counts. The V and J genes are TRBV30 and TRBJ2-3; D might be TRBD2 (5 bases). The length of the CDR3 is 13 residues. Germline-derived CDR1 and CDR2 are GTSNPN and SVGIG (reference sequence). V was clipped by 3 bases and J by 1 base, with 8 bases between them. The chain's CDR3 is CAWSGAGTDTQYF. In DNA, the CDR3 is TGTGCCTGGAGCGGAGCGGGCACAGATACGCAGTATTTT. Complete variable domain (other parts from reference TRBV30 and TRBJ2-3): SQTIHQWPATLVQPVGSPLSLECTVEGTSNPNLYWYRQAAGRGLQLLFYSVGIGQISSEVPQNLSASRPQDRQFILSSKKLLLSDSGFYLCAWSGAGTDTQYFGPGTRLTVL.

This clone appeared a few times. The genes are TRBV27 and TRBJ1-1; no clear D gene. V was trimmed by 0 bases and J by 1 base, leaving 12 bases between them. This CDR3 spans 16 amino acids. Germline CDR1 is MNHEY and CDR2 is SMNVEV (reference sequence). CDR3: CASSLSKRGSNTEAFF. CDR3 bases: TGTGCCAGCAGTTTATCGAAGCGTGGATCGAACACTGAAGCTTTCTTT.

The CDR3, as DNA: TGTGCCAGCAGCCGGGACAGGTTACGAAGCTCCTACGAGCAGTACTTC. It is translated as CASSRDRLRSSYEQYF. The chain combines TRBV7-2 with TRBJ2-7, with 8 bases matching TRBD1. The CDR3 totals 16 residues. J gave up 0 bases and V 5 bases, and 9 bases lay outside the gene matches. CDR1 is SGHTA and CDR2 is FQGNSA in the germline V gene.

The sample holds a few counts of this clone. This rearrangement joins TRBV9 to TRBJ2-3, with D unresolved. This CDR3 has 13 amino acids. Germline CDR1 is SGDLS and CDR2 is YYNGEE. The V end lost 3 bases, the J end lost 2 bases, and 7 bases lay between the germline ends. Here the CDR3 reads CASSAGLTDTQYF. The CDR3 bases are TGTGCCAGCAGCGCGGGTCTCACAGATACGCAGTATTTT.

DNA of the CDR3: TGTGCCAGCAGCTCCGACTTTACAGGGGGTAAAGAGACCCAGTACTTC. Protein sequence: CASSSDFTGGKETQYF. This chain connects TRBV7-9 to TRBJ2-5, with 8 bases identical to TRBD1. J lost 3 bases, V lost 4 bases, and 10 bases had no gene match. Germline lookup yields CDR1 SEHNR and CDR2 FQNEAQ (reference sequence). The CDR3 runs 16 residues. Full variable domain (rest looked up from reference TRBV7-9 and TRBJ2-5): DTGVSQNPRHKITKRGQNVTFRCDPISEHNRLYWYRQTLGQGPEFLTYFQNEAQLEKSRLLSDRFSAERPKGSFSTLEIQRTEQGDSAMYLCASSSDFTGGKETQYFGPGTRLLVL.

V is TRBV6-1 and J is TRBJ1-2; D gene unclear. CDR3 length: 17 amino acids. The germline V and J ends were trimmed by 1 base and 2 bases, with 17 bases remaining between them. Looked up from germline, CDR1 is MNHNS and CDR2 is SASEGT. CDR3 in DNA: TGTGCCAGCAGTGAAGAAAAGCGGGCAGGTACCAACTATGGCTACACCTTC. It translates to CASSEEKRAGTNYGYTF.

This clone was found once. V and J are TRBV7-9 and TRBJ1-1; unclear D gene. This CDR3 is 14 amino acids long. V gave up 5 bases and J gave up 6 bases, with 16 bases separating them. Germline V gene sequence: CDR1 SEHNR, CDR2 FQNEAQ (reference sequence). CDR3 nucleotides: TGTGCCAGCAGCCTAATATCGGGGAGGCCTGAAGCTTTCTTT. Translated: CASSLISGRPEAFF.

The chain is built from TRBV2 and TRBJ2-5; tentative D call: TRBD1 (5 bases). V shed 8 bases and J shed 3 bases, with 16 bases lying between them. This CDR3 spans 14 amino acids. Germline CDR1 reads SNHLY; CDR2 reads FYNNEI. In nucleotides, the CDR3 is TGTGCCAGCGGGGCCGTTGGGGTAAAAGAGACCCAGTACTTC. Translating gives CASGAVGVKETQYF.

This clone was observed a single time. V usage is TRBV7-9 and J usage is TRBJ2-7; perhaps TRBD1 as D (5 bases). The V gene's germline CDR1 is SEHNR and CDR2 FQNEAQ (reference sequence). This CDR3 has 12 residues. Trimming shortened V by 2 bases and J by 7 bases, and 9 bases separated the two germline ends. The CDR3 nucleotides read TGTGCCAGCAGCTTATGGGGCCGGGAGCAGTACTTC. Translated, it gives CASSLWGREQYF.

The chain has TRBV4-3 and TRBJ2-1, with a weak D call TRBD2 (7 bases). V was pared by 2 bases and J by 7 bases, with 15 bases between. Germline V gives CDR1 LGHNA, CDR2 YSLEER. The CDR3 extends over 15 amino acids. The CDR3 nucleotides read TGCGCCAGCAGCCAACTACTAGGGGGGGGGAATGAGCAGTTCTTC. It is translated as CASSQLLGGGNEQFF.